A selection of T cell receptor beta chains follows, all from one sample in a study of beta chain features in type 1 diabetes. Measured with immunoSEQ multiplex PCR; TCRdb has only the in-frame clones, and not every one. Of 300,000 to 450,000 clones listed, roughly a tenth are singletons. Sequencing was carried out using central memory CD4+ T cells from blood. The receptors stem from a man between 25 and 39 years old with type 1 diabetes. Both conserved end residues are part of each CDR3. The D gene is left open where the match is weak. The size entry is marked missing in some rows and otherwise reads once, few, many or a size class.

J gene,D gene,clone size,V gene,CDR3 DNA,CDR3 protein
TRBJ2-5,NA,NA,TRBV7-2,TGTGCCAGCAGCTATCCTACCGGGGCCCCGGGACGAGAGACCCAGTACTTC,CASSYPTGAPGRETQYF
TRBJ1-5,NA,few,TRBV7-2,TGTGCCAGCAGCTTCTTGAATCAGCCCCAGCATTTT,CASSFLNQPQHF
TRBJ2-5,NA,NA,TRBV2,TGTGCCAGCAAATCGGATTACTCCCAAGAGACCCAGTACTTC,CASKSDYSQETQYF
TRBJ2-7,NA,NA,TRBV28,TGTGCCAGCAGGACAAGCTCCTACGAGCAGTACTTC,CASRTSSYEQYF
TRBJ2-1,NA,NA,TRBV6-4,TGTGCCAGCAGTGCAGAACTAGGATCCTACAATGAGCAGTTCTTC,CASSAELGSYNEQFF
TRBJ1-2,NA,NA,TRBV28,TGTGCCAGCAGTCTTGTAACGGGCTATGGCTACACCTTC,CASSLVTGYGYTF
TRBJ2-2,TRBD1,few,TRBV2,TGTGCCAGCAGTGAAAGCGCGGCAAGGACAGGGTTCACCGGGGAGCTGTTTTTT,CASSESAARTGFTGELFF
TRBJ1-2,NA,NA,TRBV19,TGTGCCAGTAGATACCCCACCGAAGGACATAACTATGGCTACACCTTC,CASRYPTEGHNYGYTF
TRBJ2-1,NA,NA,TRBV19,TGTGCCAGTAGTACAGACTATCAGTCTACGGATGAGCAGTTCTTC,CASSTDYQSTDEQFF
TRBJ2-1,TRBD1,many,TRBV7-8,TGTGCCAGCAGCCACGCAGGGGGATGGAATGAGCAGTTCTTC,CASSHAGGWNEQFF
TRBJ2-1,TRBD2,few,TRBV10-3,TGTGCCATCACGGTCGGGGGAGGGACGGGCGTATACAATGAGCAGTTCTTC,CAITVGGGTGVYNEQFF
TRBJ1-5,NA,few,TRBV19,TGTGCCAGCATGACAGGACCCAATCAGCCCCAGCATTTT,CASMTGPNQPQHF
TRBJ1-2,NA,few,TRBV4-1,TGCGCCAGTTCGCTATCGTCCGGGGATGTGTACTATGGCTACACCTTC,CASSLSSGDVYYGYTF
TRBJ1-1,NA,few,TRBV19,TGTGCCAGTAGTATAGAAGGTCTTGAAGCTTTCTTT,CASSIEGLEAFF
TRBJ1-1,NA,many,TRBV10-3,TGTGCCATCAGAATCGACGGTTCCAGTGAAGCTTTCTTT,CAIRIDGSSEAFF
TRBJ2-7,TRBD2,many,TRBV5-6,TGTGCCAGCAGCCTGGGACTAGCGGGAAGCTACGAGCAGTACTTC,CASSLGLAGSYEQYF
TRBJ2-7,TRBD1,NA,TRBV4-1,TGCGCCAGCAGCCAAGATTTGGGGACAGGGTCCTACGAGCAGTACTTC,CASSQDLGTGSYEQYF
TRBJ1-2,TRBD1,NA,TRBV28,TGTGCCAGCATTAAATTGACTGGGGCCAGGGGGCGGTGGGGCTATGGCTACACCTTC,CASIKLTGARGRWGYGYTF
TRBJ2-3,TRBD2,few,TRBV29-1,TGCAGCGTCGGAACTAGCGGGAGATACTTCTCGGGCACAGATACGCAGTATTTT,CSVGTSGRYFSGTDTQYF
TRBJ1-1,NA,few,TRBV6-6,TGTGCCAGCAGATCCCAGGGGTGGGCTTTCTTT,CASRSQGWAFF
TRBJ1-5,TRBD1,NA,TRBV30,TGTGCCTGGAGCCTACAGGGGCTTAGCAATCAGCCCCAGCATTTT,CAWSLQGLSNQPQHF
TRBJ2-1,TRBD2,NA,TRBV9,TGTGCCAGCAGCGTACGACTAGCGGAGGGGGAGCAGTTCTTC,CASSVRLAEGEQFF
TRBJ2-3,NA,many,TRBV28,TGTGCCAGCAGCTACCTAGGCACAGATACGCAGTATTTT,CASSYLGTDTQYF
TRBJ2-5,NA,NA,TRBV19,TGTGCCAGTAGTTCTGGTACGGAACAAGAGACCCAGTACTTC,CASSSGTEQETQYF
TRBJ2-2,NA,many,TRBV21-1,TGTGCCAGCAGCAAAGCGGGCAGGGCGAGCACCGGGGAGCTGTTTTTT,CASSKAGRASTGELFF
TRBJ2-1,NA,NA,TRBV11-2,TGTGCCAGCAGCTTGTCTGGGGCGGATGAGCAGTTCTTC,CASSLSGADEQFF
TRBJ2-3,TRBD2,few,TRBV6-5,TGTGCCAGCAGTTACGCGGGAGGGCCCACAGATACGCAGTATTTT,CASSYAGGPTDTQYF
TRBJ1-2,NA,few,TRBV28,TGTGCCAGCAGTGCCCCATCGACGGAGAACTATGGCTACACCTTC,CASSAPSTENYGYTF
TRBJ2-5,NA,few,TRBV5-4,TGTGCCAGCAGCATTCCCGGAGAGACCCAGTACTTC,CASSIPGETQYF
TRBJ2-7,TRBD2,few,TRBV6-6,TGTGCCAGCAGACCCCCTAGCGGGAGGGCCTACGAGCAGTACTTC,CASRPPSGRAYEQYF
TRBJ1-1,NA,few,TRBV4-2,TGTGCCAGCAGCCAAGGAGGAGGGCTTACAAGGAACACTGAAGCTTTCTTT,CASSQGGGLTRNTEAFF
TRBJ1-2,TRBD1,NA,TRBV19,TGTGCCAGCACGGGGGACAGGGACTTAGCTAACTATGGCTACACCTTC,CASTGDRDLANYGYTF
TRBJ2-7,TRBD1,few,TRBV27,TGTGCCAGCATAGTTCTCCGTGGGGACAGGGGGCGAATAAACCTCTACGAGCAGTACTTC,CASIVLRGDRGRINLYEQYF
TRBJ2-3,NA,NA,TRBV7-9,TGTGCCAGCACCAGAGGGGGCACAGATACGCAGTATTTT,CASTRGGTDTQYF
TRBJ2-4,NA,many,TRBV7-9,TGTGCCAGCAGCTTAGAACAGGTTGACATTCAGTACTTC,CASSLEQVDIQYF
TRBJ2-7,NA,many,TRBV18,TGTGCCAGCTCACCAAGTACGGGCGAGCAGTACTTC,CASSPSTGEQYF
TRBJ2-5,NA,NA,TRBV7-9,TGTGCCAGCAGCCCCGGGACATACACCCTCCAAGAGACCCAGTACTTC,CASSPGTYTLQETQYF
TRBJ1-5,NA,few,TRBV5-4,TGTGCCAGCAGCCTAGGTCGTCCGGGACATAGCAATCAGCCCCAGCATTTT,CASSLGRPGHSNQPQHF
TRBJ1-1,NA,many,TRBV21-1,TGTGCCAGCAGCAAAGCTACAGGGTCCGACACTGAAGCTTTCTTT,CASSKATGSDTEAFF
TRBJ2-1,TRBD2,NA,TRBV4-2,TGTGCCAGCAGCCTGGGACTAGCGGGGGGCAATGAGCAGTTCTTC,CASSLGLAGGNEQFF
TRBJ1-5,NA,NA,TRBV7-2,TGTGCCAGCAGCCAGCTAGGCCCTCATCAGCCCCAGCATTTT,CASSQLGPHQPQHF
TRBJ2-7,NA,few,TRBV28,TGTGCCAGCAGTTTAGGGTTGACAGCCGACCCAGGCTACGAGCAGTACTTC,CASSLGLTADPGYEQYF
TRBJ2-5,TRBD1,medium-sized,TRBV5-1,TGCGCCAGCAGTCAGGATCCAGGGGGCGCGGAGACCCAGTACTTC,CASSQDPGGAETQYF
TRBJ2-3,NA,few,TRBV7-2,TGTGCCAGCAGCTTAATGGCCAGCACAGATACGCAGTATTTT,CASSLMASTDTQYF
TRBJ2-1,NA,few,TRBV5-1,TGCGCCAGCAGAGATGGACAGTGGGGAGATGAGCAGTTCTTC,CASRDGQWGDEQFF
TRBJ2-5,NA,few,TRBV11-2,TGTGCCAGCAGCTCTACAGGGTACGACGGAGAGACCCAGTACTTC,CASSSTGYDGETQYF
TRBJ2-2,NA,many,TRBV7-2,TGTGCCAGCAGCCAAGGGACACCTAACACCGGGGAGCTGTTTTTT,CASSQGTPNTGELFF
TRBJ2-7,NA,few,TRBV7-9,TGTGCCAGCAGTCCCCTTTCCTCCTACGAGCAGTACTTC,CASSPLSSYEQYF
TRBJ1-1,NA,NA,TRBV2,TGTGCCAGCAGAGGCGTTGGAGGGGGCACTGAAGCTTTCTTT,CASRGVGGGTEAFF
TRBJ2-2,NA,NA,TRBV7-2,TGTGCCAACAGCCTAAATCTTGCCACCGGGGAGCTGTTTTTT,CANSLNLATGELFF
TRBJ2-1,NA,NA,TRBV28,TGTGCCAGCAGTTTTAATAGTCGGAGGCCCAGCTCCTACAATGAGCAGTTCTTC,CASSFNSRRPSSYNEQFF
TRBJ2-1,TRBD2,few,TRBV5-4,TGTGCCAGCAGCTCCGGGGGAGGGGACAATGAGCAGTTCTTC,CASSSGGGDNEQFF
TRBJ2-3,NA,many,TRBV7-9,TGTGCCAGCACGGGGCGGGCTGATACGCAGTATTTT,CASTGRADTQYF
TRBJ1-4,NA,NA,TRBV28,TGTGCCAGCAGTGCCTACAGATCAACTAATGAAAAACTGTTTTTT,CASSAYRSTNEKLFF
TRBJ1-1,NA,NA,TRBV5-4,TGTGCCAGCAGCCTCAGGGCGGTGAACACTGAAGCTTTCTTT,CASSLRAVNTEAFF
TRBJ2-7,NA,NA,TRBV10-3,TGTGCCAGCAGCTACACCGGGACGGTTCCCTACGAGCAGTACTTC,CASSYTGTVPYEQYF
TRBJ1-5,NA,NA,TRBV6-6,TGTGCCAGCAGTGTCAGGGGTTTGCAGCCCCAGCATTTT,CASSVRGLQPQHF